The entry that follows covers one T cell receptor (beta chain) sequence. V was pared by 5 bases and J by 6 bases, with 4 bases of the junction left unmatched. The germline V gene encodes CDR1 SGHTA and CDR2 FQGNSA. This CDR3 has 15 amino acids. The data stem from a study of Ad26.COV2.S vaccination and SARS-CoV-2 variants. The overall study: Among those in the COV1001 Ad26.COV2.S trial arm was the donor. Administration of Ad26.COV2.S was intramuscular, either once or twice 56 days apart.

Measured with immunoSEQ multiplex PCR; TCRdb has only the in-frame clones, and not every one. The top ten hold 12% of the sample, which has roughly 450,000 clones, around nine tenths seen once. Treatment defined: some 19 received Ad26.COV2.S at low or high dose, single or two shots; several received placebo; per-sample allocation not given. The samples were gathered on day 63 after the first injection of vaccine or placebo. Sequenced here: peripheral blood, sampled in a trial of Ad26.COV2.S vaccine versus placebo. The sequence came from a person between 18 and 59 years old who received the Ad26.COV2.S COVID-19 vaccine or a placebo. This sequence joins TRBV7-2 and TRBJ2-7; 16 nucleotides align to TRBD2. In nucleotides, the CDR3 is TGTGCCAGCAGCGGGACTAGCGGGAGGGCGTCCGAGCAGTACTTC. It translates to CASSGTSGRASEQYF.